This T cell receptor (beta chain) was recorded in a study of blood T cell repertoires in COVID-19. Across the whole study: Whether acute or convalescent, the COVID-19 samples came from the United States, Italy and Spain. PBMCs, B-cell-depleted T cells, or T cells were the source of the cDNA or gDNA that made up the material.

As originally analysed: Reference gene primer amplification in the assay estimated nucleated cell counts. Generated by immunoSEQ multiplex PCR, the TCRdb table keeps only in-frame clones and is missing some. The V and J calls and clone size come from that table; D and trimming were worked out from the DNA. This sample has about 160,000 clones; around 84% occur once, and the top ten carry approximately 1.1%. Unmatched junction bases numbered 6, after V lost 1 base and J lost 9 bases. The CDR3 runs to 14 residues. Germline values: CDR1 GTSNPN, CDR2 SVGIG (reference sequence). The specimen was peripheral blood. The TCR was taken from a middle-aged man with acute or convalescent COVID-19. This chain connects TRBV30 to TRBJ1-6; 7 nucleotides match TRBD1. The CDR3 bases are TGTGCCTGGAGTGCAACGGACAGGAGTTCACCCCTCCACTTT. This translates into CAWSATDRSSPLHF.